These T cell receptor beta chains were read from a single sample in a study of OX40 agonist ivuxolimab in advanced cancers. Generated by immunoSEQ multiplex PCR, the TCRdb table keeps only in-frame clones and is missing some. The repertoire consists of 82,000 or so clones, with roughly 92% occurring once and the leading ten covering about 0.7%. Material: CD4+ or CD8+ T cells sorted from blood, obtained in a trial of the OX40 agonist ivuxolimab. The receptors here all came from an adult with an advanced solid tumor such as melanoma, head and neck, liver or kidney cancer. Each CDR3 is given with its conserved first and last residue. The order of the fields is V gene, J gene, CDR3 protein.

v_gene: TRBV11-3; j_gene: TRBJ2-1; CDR3aa: CASINPRDRGTGEQFF
v_gene: TRBV12-2; j_gene: TRBJ2-2; CDR3aa: CASRLITPPWEGDTGELFF
v_gene: TRBV11-3; j_gene: TRBJ2-1; CDR3aa: CASSFSGSSYNEQFF
v_gene: TRBV7-8; j_gene: TRBJ2-1; CDR3aa: CASSHGGENEQFF
v_gene: TRBV4-1; j_gene: TRBJ1-2; CDR3aa: CASSQVFSTGGAYGYTF
v_gene: TRBV7-9; j_gene: TRBJ2-3; CDR3aa: CASSLIDTQYF
v_gene: TRBV19; j_gene: TRBJ1-5; CDR3aa: CASSPAGGTQPQHF
v_gene: TRBV4-2; j_gene: TRBJ2-1; CDR3aa: CASSQGLAGGPYNEQFF
v_gene: TRBV5-1; j_gene: TRBJ2-5; CDR3aa: CASSLGRWEETQYF
v_gene: TRBV7-3; j_gene: TRBJ1-6; CDR3aa: CASSLGQAYNSPLHF
v_gene: TRBV7-9; j_gene: TRBJ1-2; CDR3aa: CASSLISSAGGRTF
v_gene: TRBV18; j_gene: TRBJ1-5; CDR3aa: CASSTQGALYSNQPQHF
v_gene: TRBV28; j_gene: TRBJ1-3; CDR3aa: CERTGLSGNTIYF
v_gene: TRBV5-6; j_gene: TRBJ1-2; CDR3aa: CASSAGAQGHGYTF
v_gene: TRBV14; j_gene: TRBJ2-1; CDR3aa: CASSQDLLGAGGPSNEQFF
v_gene: TRBV6-1; j_gene: TRBJ2-3; CDR3aa: CASSEYWDAADTQYF
v_gene: TRBV6-5; j_gene: TRBJ1-2; CDR3aa: CASRRQNYGYTF
v_gene: TRBV5-1; j_gene: TRBJ2-1; CDR3aa: CASSLGLSYNEQFF
v_gene: TRBV6-1; j_gene: TRBJ2-1; CDR3aa: CASSRLTDNEQFF
v_gene: TRBV6-5; j_gene: TRBJ1-2; CDR3aa: CASSELVARGYTF
v_gene: TRBV19; j_gene: TRBJ2-7; CDR3aa: CASSIELAGSYEQYF